This T cell receptor (beta chain) derives from a study of blood T cell repertoires in COVID-19. On the study more broadly: Both acute and convalescent COVID-19 samples were obtained from the United States, Italy and Spain.

Trimming took 9 bases from V and 2 from J, leaving 14 bases between them. Germline loops: CDR1 SEHNR, CDR2 FQNEAQ (reference sequence). The CDR3 runs to 13 residues. Produced via immunoSEQ multiplex PCR; TCRdb's table is partial and in-frame only. The table shows 150,000 to 200,000 clones, with 85% to 95% occurring only once. The sequenced sample consisted of peripheral blood. This sequence originates from a woman between 45 and 60 years old with acute or convalescent COVID-19. The gene calls are TRBV7-9 and TRBJ2-7; tentative D call: TRBD1 (6 bases). The CDR3 reads CASNRDIAYEQYF. DNA for the CDR3: TGTGCCAGTAACCGGGACATTGCCTACGAGCAGTACTTC.